The 15 T cell receptor beta chains below come from one sample, sequenced in a study of naive and memory T cell subsets. Four PCR rounds used nested alpha and beta constant region primers plus the SP2 primer. TCRdb re-called the UMI-ligation and nested PCR reads through MiXCR, storing one row per CDR3 protein. The sample holds approximately 21,000 distinct CDR3 sequences, about 6% seen once. Regarding treatment: skin biopsy from PPD injection site in Mantoux-positive individual. An oligonucleotide containing a UMI was ligated to the 3' end of TCR cDNA. Specimen: skin, collected from a tuberculin skin test site. The receptors here all came from an adult in good health.

Judged by abundance, this clonotype is medium-sized (0.01 to 0.1%). This rearrangement joins TRBV6-1 to TRBJ2-2; D perhaps matches TRBD1 (6 bases). Germline V gene data show CDR1 as MNHNS and CDR2 as SASEGT. The ends were cut back, 7 bases at V and 0 bases at J, with 9 bases in the middle. CDR3 length: 14 residues. CDR3 residues: CASTRTANTGELFF. In nucleotides, the CDR3 is TGTGCCAGCACCAGGACAGCGAACACCGGGGAGCTGTTTTTT.

This clonotype was counted many times. The chain couples TRBV28 to TRBJ2-1; 11 positions agree with TRBD1. Germline loops: CDR1 MDHEN, CDR2 SYDVKM. This CDR3 comprises 17 residues. Unmatched junction bases numbered 13, after V lost 5 bases and J lost 7 bases. CDR3 protein: CASSLYAGTGGSNEQFF. The DNA for the CDR3 is TGTGCCAGCAGTCTATACGCCGGGACAGGGGGTTCTAATGAGCAGTTCTTC.

This clonotype appeared a few times. This rearrangement joins TRBV20-1 to TRBJ2-1; no reliable D call. CDR1 is DFQATT and CDR2 is SNEGSKA in the germline V gene (reference sequence). CDR3 length: 15 residues. Trimming pared 0 bases from V and 3 bases from J, leaving 12 bases between. CDR3 sequence reads: CSARDLRERYNEQFF. The CDR3 DNA sequence: TGCAGTGCTAGAGATTTGAGAGAGCGCTACAATGAGCAGTTCTTC.

The V call is TRBV4-2, the J call TRBJ2-3; D is perhaps TRBD1 or TRBD2 (5 bases each). The CDR3 contains 17 residues. CDR1 is LGHNA and CDR2 is YNFKEQ in the germline V gene. The V and J ends lost 2 bases and 3 bases respectively, with 18 bases between them. Here the CDR3 DNA reads TGTGCCAGCAGCCAACCTCTGGGACGGAAACTGACAGATACGCAGTATTTT. The encoded protein is CASSQPLGRKLTDTQYF.

This clonotype has just a few counts. V is TRBV4-3 and J is TRBJ2-3; TRBD2 matches 10 bases. V was pared by 3 bases and J by 4 bases, with 7 bases of the junction left unmatched. The germline CDR1 and CDR2 sequences are LGHNA and YSLEER. The CDR3 consists of 16 residues. The CDR3 DNA reads as TGCGCCAGCAGCCAGTCTAGCGGGAGAGGCGCAGATACGCAGTATTTT. It encodes CASSQSSGRGADTQYF.

At least ten counts were recorded for this clonotype. This sequence joins TRBV7-3 and TRBJ1-2, with D unresolved. CDR1 and CDR2 (germline): SGHTA, FQGTGA. Deletions cut 5 bases from V and 0 bases from J, with 13 bases between. The length of the CDR3 is 15 residues. DNA for the CDR3: TGTGCCAGCAGCCTACTTCCAGGCCCTAACTATGGCTACACCTTC. Translation gives CASSLLPGPNYGYTF.

This clonotype was picked up many times. The gene calls are TRBV7-2 and TRBJ2-5; 11 bases are a match to TRBD2. V was clipped by 8 bases and J by 5 bases; unmatched bases: 10. The CDR3 length is 15 residues. CDR1 and CDR2 from the germline V gene are SGHTA and FQGNSA. Here the CDR3 reads CASRELAGAGETQYF. The CDR3 DNA sequence: TGTGCCAGCCGTGAACTAGCGGGAGCTGGTGAGACCCAGTACTTC.

This clonotype was counted at least ten times. The chain employs TRBV7-2 and TRBJ2-1; 7 nucleotides agree with TRBD1. Unmatched junction bases numbered 4, after V lost 1 base and J lost 7 bases. Germline CDR1 and CDR2: SGHTA and FQGNSA. The CDR3 extends over 14 amino acids. Here the CDR3 DNA reads TGTGCCAGCAGCTTAGGACAGGGAAAAAATGAGCAGTTCTTC. Its translation: CASSLGQGKNEQFF.

The J gene is TRBJ1-6, the V gene TRBV20-1; D remains ambiguous. The CDR3 is made up of 16 amino acids. The germline V gene encodes CDR1 DFQATT and CDR2 SNEGSKA (reference sequence). V was clipped by 3 bases and J by 5 bases, with 17 bases between them. CDR3 sequence reads: CSARPMGQADNSPLHF. CDR3 nucleotides: TGCAGTGCTAGGCCTATGGGCCAGGCCGATAATTCACCCCTCCACTTT.

This clonotype was detected a few times. The gene calls are TRBV28 and TRBJ1-2, with a weak D call TRBD1 (5 bases). This CDR3 is 18 amino acids long. The V end was cut by 1 base, the J end by 2 bases, with 20 bases between. The germline gives CDR1 MDHEN, CDR2 SYDVKM. DNA of the CDR3: TGTGCCAGCAGTTTATTCAGATTGGCGGGGACGGACAACTATGGCTACACCTTC. It is translated as CASSLFRLAGTDNYGYTF.

This clonotype came up many times. This chain connects TRBV7-6 to TRBJ2-7, with 8 bases aligning to TRBD2. The CDR3 covers 15 residues. CDR1 and CDR2 (germline): SGHVS, FNYEAQ. The ends lost 5 bases at V and 4 bases at J; junction bases unmatched: 10. For the CDR3, the DNA is TGTGCCAGCAGCCCCTGGTCGGGAGGGCCGTACGAGCAGTACTTC. Translation gives CASSPWSGGPYEQYF.

By proportion, this clonotype is medium-sized. J is TRBJ1-6 and V is TRBV3-1; D unclear. The CDR3 consists of 16 residues. V gave up 2 bases and J gave up 0 bases, with 8 bases separating them. CDR1 LGHDT and CDR2 YNNKEL come from the germline V gene (reference sequence). The CDR3 DNA reads TGTGCCAGCAGCCAAAGTGCCAGCTCCTATAATTCACCCCTCCACTTT. Its translation: CASSQSASSYNSPLHF.

A word on this clonotype: Germline and junction disagree at one end, which may indicate a read error. The chain has TRBV28 and TRBJ1-5; D gene unclear. The germline V gene encodes CDR1 MDHEN and CDR2 SYDVKM. This CDR3 has 14 residues. CDR3 protein: CASSPTESNQPQNF. The CDR3 DNA follows: TGTGCCAGCAGTCCAACAGAAAGCAATCAGCCCCAGAATTTT.

This clonotype was recorded many times. The V and J genes are TRBV3-1 and TRBJ2-1; 11 positions match TRBD2. The V segment lost 0 bases and the J segment 2 bases; nucleotides outside the gene matches: 15. The length of the CDR3 is 21 residues. The germline CDR1 and CDR2 sequences are LGHDT and YNNKEL (reference sequence). The CDR3 DNA sequence: TGTGCCAGCAGCCAAGACGGGGTGCCTAGCGGGAGGCTGTGGCCCTACAATGAGCAGTTCTTC. This gives the protein CASSQDGVPSGRLWPYNEQFF.

This clonotype is medium-sized by share. The chain employs TRBV10-3 and TRBJ2-7, with 10 bases aligning to TRBD1. The CDR3 is 14 residues long. Trimming at V came to 3 bases and at J to 4 bases, leaving 3 bases not matched to a gene. CDR1 is ENHRY and CDR2 is SYGVKD in the germline V gene. CDR3 protein: CAISERGQGYEQYF. The DNA of the CDR3 is TGTGCCATCAGTGAAAGGGGACAGGGGTACGAGCAGTACTTC.